This is a list of T cell receptor beta chains from one sample in a study of shared clonotypes between healthy human individuals. Libraries were prepared by immunoSEQ multiplex PCR; TCRdb keeps only in-frame clonotypes and omits some of them. The sample has about 1 million clones; roughly 75% are singletons. The specimen was memory CD4+ T cells sorted from blood. Receptor source: a man aged 18 to 30 in good health. The CDR3 runs from the conserved cysteine through the conserved F or W. D genes are given only for firm matches. Where a row states a size, it is once, few, many or the class of an expanded clone; other rows omit it.

clone_size | j_call | d_call | v_call | cdr3_aa | cdr3_nt
. | TRBJ2-2 | TRBD2 | TRBV27 | CASSLAGGPGTGELFF | TGTGCCAGCAGTTTAGCGGGAGGCCCGGGCACCGGGGAGCTGTTTTTT
. | TRBJ1-1 | . | TRBV4-3 | CASSQDVGRGTEAFF | TGCGCCAGCAGCCAAGATGTGGGCAGGGGAACTGAAGCTTTCTTT
. | TRBJ1-1 | . | TRBV6-6 | CASRTGLEAFF | TGTGCCAGCAGAACGGGCCTAGAAGCTTTCTTT
. | TRBJ1-1 | TRBD1 | TRBV18 | CASSPGQQAFF | TGTGCCAGCTCACCGGGACAGCAAGCTTTCTTT
. | TRBJ1-2 | . | TRBV6-4 | CASLAGTTKTLANYGYTF | TGTGCCAGTCTTGCCGGGACTACAAAAACGCTAGCTAACTATGGCTACACCTTC
. | TRBJ2-5 | TRBD1 | TRBV5-1 | CASSLGQAQETQYF | TGCGCCAGCAGCCTGGGACAGGCTCAAGAGACCCAGTACTTC
. | TRBJ2-3 | TRBD2 | TRBV30 | CAWNPGLAGADTQYF | TGTGCCTGGAACCCGGGACTAGCGGGAGCAGATACGCAGTATTTT
. | TRBJ2-7 | TRBD1 | TRBV6-7 | CASSYTGQAPPYEQYF | TGTGCCAGCAGTTATACCGGACAGGCGCCCCCCTACGAGCAGTACTTC
few | TRBJ2-2 | TRBD1 | TRBV14 | CASSPTGQGLRTGELFF | TGTGCCAGCAGCCCAACCGGACAGGGTCTGCGCACCGGGGAGCTGTTTTTT
. | TRBJ2-7 | TRBD2 | TRBV6-1 | CASSATPLLAVSYEQYF | TGTGCCAGCAGTGCCACCCCCCTCCTAGCGGTCTCCTACGAGCAGTACTTC